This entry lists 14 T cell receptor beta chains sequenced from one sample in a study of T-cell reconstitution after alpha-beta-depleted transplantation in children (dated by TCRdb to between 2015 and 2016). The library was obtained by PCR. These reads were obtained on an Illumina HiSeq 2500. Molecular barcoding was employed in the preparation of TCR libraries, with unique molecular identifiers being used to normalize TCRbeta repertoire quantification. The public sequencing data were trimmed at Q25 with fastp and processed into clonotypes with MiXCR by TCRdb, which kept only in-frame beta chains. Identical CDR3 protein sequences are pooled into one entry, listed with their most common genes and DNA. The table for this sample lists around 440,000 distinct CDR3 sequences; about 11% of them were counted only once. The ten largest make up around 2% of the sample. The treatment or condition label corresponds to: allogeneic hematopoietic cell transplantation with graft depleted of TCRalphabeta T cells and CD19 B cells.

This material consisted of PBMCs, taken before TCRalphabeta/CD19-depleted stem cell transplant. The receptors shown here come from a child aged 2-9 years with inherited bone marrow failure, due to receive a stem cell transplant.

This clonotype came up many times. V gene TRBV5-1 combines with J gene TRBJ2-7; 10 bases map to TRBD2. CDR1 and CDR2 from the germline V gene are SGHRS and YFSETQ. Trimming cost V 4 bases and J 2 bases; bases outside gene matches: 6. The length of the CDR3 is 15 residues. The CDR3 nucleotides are TGCGCCAGCAGCAACGGGACTAGCGCGACCTACGAGCAGTACTTC. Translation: CASSNGTSATYEQYF. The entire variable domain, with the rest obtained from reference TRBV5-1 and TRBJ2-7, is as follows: KAGVTQTPRYLIKTRGQQVTLSCSPISGHRSVSWYQQTPGQGLQFLFEYFSETQRNKGNFPGRFSGRQFSNSRSEMNVSTLELGDSALYLCASSNGTSATYEQYFGPGTRLTVT.

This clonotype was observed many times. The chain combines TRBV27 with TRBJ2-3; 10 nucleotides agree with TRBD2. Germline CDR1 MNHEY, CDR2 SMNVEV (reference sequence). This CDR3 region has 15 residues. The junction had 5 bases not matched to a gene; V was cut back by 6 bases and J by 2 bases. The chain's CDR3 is CASSGLAVLTDTQYF. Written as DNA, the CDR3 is TGTGCCAGCAGCGGACTAGCGGTACTCACAGATACGCAGTATTTT.

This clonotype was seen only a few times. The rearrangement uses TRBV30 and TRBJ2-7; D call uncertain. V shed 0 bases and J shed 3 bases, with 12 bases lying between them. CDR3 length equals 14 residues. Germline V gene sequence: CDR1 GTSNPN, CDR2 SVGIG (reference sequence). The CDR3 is CAWSVFAGSYEQYF. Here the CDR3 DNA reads TGTGCCTGGAGTGTATTCGCAGGAAGCTACGAGCAGTACTTC.

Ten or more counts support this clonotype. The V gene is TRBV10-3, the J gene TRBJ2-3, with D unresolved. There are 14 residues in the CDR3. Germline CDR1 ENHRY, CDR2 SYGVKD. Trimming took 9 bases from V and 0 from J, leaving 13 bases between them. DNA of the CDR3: TGTGCCATGGGAAAAGGAAGGAGCACAGATACGCAGTATTTT. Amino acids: CAMGKGRSTDTQYF.

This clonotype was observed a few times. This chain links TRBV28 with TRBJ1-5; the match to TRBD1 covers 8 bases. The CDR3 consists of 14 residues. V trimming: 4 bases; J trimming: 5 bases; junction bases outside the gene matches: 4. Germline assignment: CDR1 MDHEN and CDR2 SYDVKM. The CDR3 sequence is CASSSLQGDQPQHF. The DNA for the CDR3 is TGTGCCAGCAGTTCCTTACAGGGGGATCAGCCCCAGCATTTT. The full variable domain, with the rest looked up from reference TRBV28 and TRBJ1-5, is DVKVTQSSRYLVKRTGEKVFLECVQDMDHENMFWYRQDPGLGLRLIYFSYDVKMKEKGDIPEGYSVSREKKERFSLILESASTNQTSMYLCASSSLQGDQPQHFGDGTRLSIL.

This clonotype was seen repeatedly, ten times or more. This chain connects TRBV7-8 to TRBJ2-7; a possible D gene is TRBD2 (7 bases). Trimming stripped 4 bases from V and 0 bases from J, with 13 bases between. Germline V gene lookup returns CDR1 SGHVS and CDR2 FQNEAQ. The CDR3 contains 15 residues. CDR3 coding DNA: TGTGCCAGCAGCTCCGAGGGGGGGTCCTCCTACGAGCAGTACTTC. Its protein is CASSSEGGSSYEQYF. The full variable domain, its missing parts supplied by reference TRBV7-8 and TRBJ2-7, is GAGVSQSPRYKVAKRGQDVALRCDPISGHVSLFWYQQALGQGPEFLTYFQNEAQLDKSGLPSDRFFAERPEGSVSTLKIQRTQQEDSAVYLCASSSEGGSSYEQYFGPGTRLTVT.

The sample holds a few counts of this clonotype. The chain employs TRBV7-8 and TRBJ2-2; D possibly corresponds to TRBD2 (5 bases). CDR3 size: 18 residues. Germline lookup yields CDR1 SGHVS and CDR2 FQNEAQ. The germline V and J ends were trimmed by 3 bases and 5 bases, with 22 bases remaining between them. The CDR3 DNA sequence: TGTGCCAGCAGCTTTTACGAAACGGCAGGTCCGGGAACCGGGGAGCTGTTTTTT. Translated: CASSFYETAGPGTGELFF.

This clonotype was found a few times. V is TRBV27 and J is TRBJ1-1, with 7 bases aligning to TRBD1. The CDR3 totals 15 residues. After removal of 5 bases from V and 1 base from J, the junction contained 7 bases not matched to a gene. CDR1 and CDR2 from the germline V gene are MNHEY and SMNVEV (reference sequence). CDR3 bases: TGTGCCAGCAGTCCAGACAGGGTTGGGAACACTGAAGCTTTCTTT. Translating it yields CASSPDRVGNTEAFF.

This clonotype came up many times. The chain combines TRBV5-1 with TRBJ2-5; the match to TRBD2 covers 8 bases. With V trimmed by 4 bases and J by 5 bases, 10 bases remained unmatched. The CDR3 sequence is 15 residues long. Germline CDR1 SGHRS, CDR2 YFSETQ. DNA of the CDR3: TGCGCCAGCAGCGTACTACTAGCGGAGGGGGAGACCCAGTACTTC. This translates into CASSVLLAEGETQYF.

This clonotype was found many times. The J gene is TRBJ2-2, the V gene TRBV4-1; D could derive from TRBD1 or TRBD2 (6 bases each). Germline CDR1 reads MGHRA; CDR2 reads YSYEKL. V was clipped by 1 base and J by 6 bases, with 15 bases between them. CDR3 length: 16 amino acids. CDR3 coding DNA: TGCGCCAGCAGCCAAGTGGCCAGAAGGGGGGCCGGGGAGCTGTTTTTT. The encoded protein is CASSQVARRGAGELFF.

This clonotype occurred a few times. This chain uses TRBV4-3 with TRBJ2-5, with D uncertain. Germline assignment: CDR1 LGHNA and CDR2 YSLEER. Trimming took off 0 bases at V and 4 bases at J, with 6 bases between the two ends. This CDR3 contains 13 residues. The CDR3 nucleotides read TGCGCCAGCAGCCAAGAGGTGCTAGAGACCCAGTACTTC. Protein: CASSQEVLETQYF.

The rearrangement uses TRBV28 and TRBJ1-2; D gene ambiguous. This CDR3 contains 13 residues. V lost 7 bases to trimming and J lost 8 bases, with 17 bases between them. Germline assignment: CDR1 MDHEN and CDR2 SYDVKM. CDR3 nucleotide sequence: TGTGCCAGCAACCCGGTGGGAAACGGGGGCTACACCTTC. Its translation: CASNPVGNGGYTF.

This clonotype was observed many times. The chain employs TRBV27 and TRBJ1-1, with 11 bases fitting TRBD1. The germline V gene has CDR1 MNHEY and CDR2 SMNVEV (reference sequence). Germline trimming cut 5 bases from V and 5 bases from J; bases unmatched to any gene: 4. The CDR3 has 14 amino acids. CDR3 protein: CASSRTGGITEAFF. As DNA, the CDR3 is TGTGCCAGCAGTCGGACAGGGGGCATTACTGAAGCTTTCTTT.

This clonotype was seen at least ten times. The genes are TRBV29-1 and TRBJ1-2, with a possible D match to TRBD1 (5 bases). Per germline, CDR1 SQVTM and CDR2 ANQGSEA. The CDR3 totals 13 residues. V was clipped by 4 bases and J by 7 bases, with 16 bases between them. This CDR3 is CSVVGREWIGYTF. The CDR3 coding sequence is TGCAGCGTTGTGGGCAGGGAGTGGATTGGCTACACCTTC.